This entry describes one T cell receptor (beta chain). The method was immunoSEQ multiplex PCR; TCRdb's version includes in-frame clones alone and lacks a portion of them. This sample has around 130,000 clones, with 70% to 90% found just once. The ends lost 3 bases at V and 4 bases at J; junction bases unmatched: 3. Germline CDR1 LNHDA, CDR2 SQIVND (reference sequence). This CDR3 comprises 15 residues. This specimen belongs to a study of T cell responses to AZD1222 COVID-19 vaccine. The starting material was peripheral blood, obtained on day 0 of AZD1222 vaccination. The receptor was derived from an adult in good health. The chain carries TRBV19 and TRBJ1-2; the match to TRBD1 covers 12 bases. The CDR3 bases are TGTGCCAGTAGTATCGGGACAGGGGGCGTCTATGGCTACACCTTC. Its protein is CASSIGTGGVYGYTF.